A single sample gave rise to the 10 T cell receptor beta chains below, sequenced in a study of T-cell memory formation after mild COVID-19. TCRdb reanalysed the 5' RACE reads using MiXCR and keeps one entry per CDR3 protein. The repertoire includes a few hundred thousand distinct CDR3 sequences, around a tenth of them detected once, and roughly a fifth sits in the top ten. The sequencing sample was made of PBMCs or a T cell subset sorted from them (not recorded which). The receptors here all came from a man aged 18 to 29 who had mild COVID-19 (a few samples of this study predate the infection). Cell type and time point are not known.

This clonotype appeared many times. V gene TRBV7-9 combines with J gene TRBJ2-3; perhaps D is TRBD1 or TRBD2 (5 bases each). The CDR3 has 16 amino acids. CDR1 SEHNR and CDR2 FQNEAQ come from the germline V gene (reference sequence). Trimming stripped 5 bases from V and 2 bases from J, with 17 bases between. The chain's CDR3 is CASSAGAGPHTDTQYF. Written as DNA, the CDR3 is TGTGCCAGCAGCGCCGGGGCGGGTCCTCACACAGATACGCAGTATTTT.

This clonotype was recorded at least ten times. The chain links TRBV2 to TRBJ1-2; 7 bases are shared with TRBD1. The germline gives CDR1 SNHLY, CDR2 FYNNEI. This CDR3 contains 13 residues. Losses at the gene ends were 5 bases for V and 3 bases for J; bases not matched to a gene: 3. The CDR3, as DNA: TGTGCCAGCAGTCCTGACAGGGACTATGGCTACACCTTC. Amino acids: CASSPDRDYGYTF.

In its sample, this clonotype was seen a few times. The CDR3 DNA sequence: TGTGCCAGCAGTTACTCCCTAGCGGGGGGAGGTGGAGATACGCAGTATTTT. As protein: CASSYSLAGGGGDTQYF. This sequence joins TRBV6-5 and TRBJ2-3; 11 bases align to TRBD2. The CDR3 sequence is 17 residues long. The trim removed 0 bases at V and 5 bases at J, leaving 7 bases unmatched. Germline V gene data show CDR1 as MNHEY and CDR2 as SVGAGI.

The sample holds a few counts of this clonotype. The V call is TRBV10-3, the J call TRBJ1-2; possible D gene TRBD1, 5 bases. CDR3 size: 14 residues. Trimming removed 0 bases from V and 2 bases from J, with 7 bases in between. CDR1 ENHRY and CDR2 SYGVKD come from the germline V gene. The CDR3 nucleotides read TGTGCCATCAGTGAGTCGGGGGAAAACTATGGCTACACCTTC. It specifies CAISESGENYGYTF.

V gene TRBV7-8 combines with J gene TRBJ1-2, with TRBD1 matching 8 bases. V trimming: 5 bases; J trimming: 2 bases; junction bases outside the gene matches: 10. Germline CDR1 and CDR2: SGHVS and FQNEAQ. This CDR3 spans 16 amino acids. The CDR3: CASSPDSGGENYGYTF. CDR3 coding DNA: TGTGCCAGCAGCCCAGATTCAGGGGGCGAGAACTATGGCTACACCTTC. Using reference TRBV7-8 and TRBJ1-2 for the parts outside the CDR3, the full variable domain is GAGVSQSPRYKVAKRGQDVALRCDPISGHVSLFWYQQALGQGPEFLTYFQNEAQLDKSGLPSDRFFAERPEGSVSTLKIQRTQQEDSAVYLCASSPDSGGENYGYTFGSGTRLTVV.

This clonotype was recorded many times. The CDR3 DNA follows: TGTGCCAGTAAAGACTATTTCCATGAGCAGTTCTTC. It yields the protein CASKDYFHEQFF. The chain combines TRBV19 with TRBJ2-1, with D maybe TRBD2 (5 bases). Trimming left V 7 bases short and J 8 bases short, with 12 bases between. CDR1 LNHDA and CDR2 SQIVND come from the germline V gene (reference sequence). The CDR3 covers 12 residues.

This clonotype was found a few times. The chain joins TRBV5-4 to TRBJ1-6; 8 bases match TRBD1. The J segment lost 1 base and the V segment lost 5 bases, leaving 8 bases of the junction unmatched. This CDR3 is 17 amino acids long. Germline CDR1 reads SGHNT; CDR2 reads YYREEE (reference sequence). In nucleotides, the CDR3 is TGTGCCAGCAGGCAACAGGGGGAGAGATCCTATAATTCACCCCTCCACTTT. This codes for CASRQQGERSYNSPLHF.

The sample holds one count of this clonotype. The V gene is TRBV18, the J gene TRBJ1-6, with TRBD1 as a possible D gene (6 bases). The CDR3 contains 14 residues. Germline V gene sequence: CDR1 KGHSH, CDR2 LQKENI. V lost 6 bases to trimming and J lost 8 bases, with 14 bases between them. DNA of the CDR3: TGTGCCAGCTCCCCCGGGGGCAAAGATTCACCCCTCCACTTT. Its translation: CASSPGGKDSPLHF.

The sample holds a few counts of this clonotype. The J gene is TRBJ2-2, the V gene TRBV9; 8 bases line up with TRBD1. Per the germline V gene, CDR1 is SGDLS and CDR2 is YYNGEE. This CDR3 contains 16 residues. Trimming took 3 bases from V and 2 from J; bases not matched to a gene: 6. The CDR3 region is CASSGRGPPNTGELFF. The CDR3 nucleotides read TGTGCCAGCAGCGGCAGGGGGCCGCCCAACACCGGGGAGCTGTTTTTT.

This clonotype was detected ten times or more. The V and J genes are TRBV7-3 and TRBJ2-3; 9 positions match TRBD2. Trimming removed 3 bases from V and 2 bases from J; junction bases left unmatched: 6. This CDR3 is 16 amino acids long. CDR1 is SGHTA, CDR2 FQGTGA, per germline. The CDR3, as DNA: TGTGCCAGCAGCTTTGGGACTAGCAGAGACACAGATACGCAGTATTTT. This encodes CASSFGTSRDTDTQYF. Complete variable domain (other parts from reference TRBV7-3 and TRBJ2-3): GAGVSQTPSNKVTEKGKYVELRCDPISGHTALYWYRQSLGQGPEFLIYFQGTGAADDSGLPNDRFFAVRPEGSVSTLKIQRTERGDSAVYLCASSFGTSRDTDTQYFGPGTRLTVL.